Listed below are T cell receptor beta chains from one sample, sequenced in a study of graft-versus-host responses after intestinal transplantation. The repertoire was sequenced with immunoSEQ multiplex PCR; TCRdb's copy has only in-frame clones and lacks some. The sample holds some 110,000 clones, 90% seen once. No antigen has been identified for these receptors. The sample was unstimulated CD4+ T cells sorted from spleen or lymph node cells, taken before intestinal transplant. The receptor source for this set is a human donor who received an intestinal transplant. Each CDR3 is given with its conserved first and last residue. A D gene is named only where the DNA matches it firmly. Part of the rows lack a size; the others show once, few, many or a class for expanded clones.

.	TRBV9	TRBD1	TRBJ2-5	TGTGCCAGCAGCCCAACTCATGGGGGGCAGGGGGCGTGGGAGACCCAGTACTTC	CASSPTHGGQGAWETQYF
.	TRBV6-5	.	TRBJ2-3	TGTGCCAGCAGTTACGCGCAGGGCACAGATACGCAGTATTTT	CASSYAQGTDTQYF
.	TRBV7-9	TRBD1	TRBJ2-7	TGTGCCAGCAGCTTATACCCGAACAGGGGGTGGGGGGACGAGCAGTACTTC	CASSLYPNRGWGDEQYF
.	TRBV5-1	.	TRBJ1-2	TGCGCCAGCAGCATTGACAGGGGCTACACCTTC	CASSIDRGYTF
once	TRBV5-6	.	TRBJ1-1	TGTGCCAGCAGCTTGGTGGAGGGGGGGGCCTACCCAACTGAAGCTTTCTTT	CASSLVEGGAYPTEAFF
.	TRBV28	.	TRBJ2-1	TGTGCCAGCAGCCCTGGGGGGAGCTCCTACAATGAGCAGTTCTTC	CASSPGGSSYNEQFF
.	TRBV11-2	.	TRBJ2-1	TGTGCCAGCAGTCGCCACTTGGACAATGAGCAGTTCTTC	CASSRHLDNEQFF
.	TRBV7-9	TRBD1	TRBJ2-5	TGTGCCAGCAGCTTGGGACAGCAAGAGACCCAGTACTTC	CASSLGQQETQYF
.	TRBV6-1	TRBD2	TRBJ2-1	TGTGCCAGCAGCCGAGGGGGACTAGCGGGCAATGAGCAGTTCTTC	CASSRGGLAGNEQFF
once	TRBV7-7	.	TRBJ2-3	TGTGCCAGCAGTTTTAGTCCGGGTAAAACGCAGTATTTT	CASSFSPGKTQYF
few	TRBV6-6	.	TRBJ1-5	TGTGCCAGCAGTTACTCCGGGCAGCCCCAGCATTTT	CASSYSGQPQHF
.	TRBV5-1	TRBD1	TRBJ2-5	TGCGCCAGCAGCTTTAGGACAGGGGGCCCAAGGATGGAGACCCAGTACTTC	CASSFRTGGPRMETQYF
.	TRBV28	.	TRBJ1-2	TGTGCCAGCAGTGCACCAGCTAACTATGGCTACACCTTC	CASSAPANYGYTF
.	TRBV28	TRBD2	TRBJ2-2	TGTGCCAGCAGCCGGACTAGCGGGAGTATATCCGGGGAGCTGTTTTTT	CASSRTSGSISGELFF